The text below deals with one T cell receptor (beta chain). With 5 bases clipped from V and 7 bases from J, the junction kept 9 bases outside the gene matches. Germline assignment: CDR1 SGHAT and CDR2 FQNNGV. This CDR3 region has 16 residues. These data are taken from a study of blood T cell repertoires in COVID-19. Study background: Some COVID-19 samples were acute and others convalescent; all came from the United States, Italy and Spain.

How the authors handled the data: Scientists estimated how many nucleated cells there were by amplifying reference gene primers. TCRdb's copy holds only in-frame clones and misses some; the assay was immunoSEQ multiplex PCR. That table is the source of V, J and clone size, and D and trimming were worked out from the DNA. The profile shows around 70,000 clones, about four fifths of them singletons. The sequencing input was peripheral blood. The receptor was isolated from a man between 65 and 85 years old who had recovered from COVID-19. This chain uses TRBV11-2 with TRBJ2-1, with TRBD2 identical over 12 bases. Here the CDR3 reads CASSPRLAGVFNEQFF. The CDR3 bases are TGTGCCAGCAGCCCGAGACTAGCGGGAGTTTTTAATGAGCAGTTCTTC.